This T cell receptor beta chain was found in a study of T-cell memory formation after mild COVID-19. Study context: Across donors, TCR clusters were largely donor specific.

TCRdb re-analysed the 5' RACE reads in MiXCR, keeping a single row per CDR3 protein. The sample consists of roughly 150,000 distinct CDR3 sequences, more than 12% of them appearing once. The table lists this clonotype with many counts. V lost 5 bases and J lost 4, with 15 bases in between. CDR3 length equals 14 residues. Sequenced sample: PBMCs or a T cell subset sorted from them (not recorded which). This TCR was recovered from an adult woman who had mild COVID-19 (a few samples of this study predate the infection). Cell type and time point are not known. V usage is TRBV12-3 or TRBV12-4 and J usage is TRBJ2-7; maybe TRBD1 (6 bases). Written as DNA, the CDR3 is TGTGCCAGCAGTCAGGGGCTACTTATTTACGAGCAGTACTTC. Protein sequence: CASSQGLLIYEQYF.